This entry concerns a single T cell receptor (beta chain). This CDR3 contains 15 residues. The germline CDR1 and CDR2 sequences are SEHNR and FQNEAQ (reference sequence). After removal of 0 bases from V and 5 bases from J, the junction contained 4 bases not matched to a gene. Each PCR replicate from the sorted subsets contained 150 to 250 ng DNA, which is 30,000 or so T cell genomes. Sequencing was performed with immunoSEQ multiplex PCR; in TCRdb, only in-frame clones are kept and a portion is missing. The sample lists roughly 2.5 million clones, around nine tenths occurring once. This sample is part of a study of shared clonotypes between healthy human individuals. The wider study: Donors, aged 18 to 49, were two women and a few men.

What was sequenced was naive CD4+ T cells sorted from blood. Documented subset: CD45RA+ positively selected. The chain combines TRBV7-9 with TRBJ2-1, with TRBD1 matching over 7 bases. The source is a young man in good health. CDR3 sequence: CASSLAGTANNEQFF. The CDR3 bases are TGTGCCAGCAGCTTAGCCGGGACAGCCAACAATGAGCAGTTCTTC.